Below are 27 T cell receptor beta chains sequenced from a single sample in a study of T cell responses to AZD1222 COVID-19 vaccine. Profiled with immunoSEQ multiplex PCR; TCRdb holds only in-frame clones, not every one. The sample has about 160,000 clones; roughly 94% are singletons. The sample consisted of peripheral blood, taken 28 days after the second AZD1222 dose. These receptor sequences come from an adult who received the AZD1222 COVID-19 vaccine.

The V gene is TRBV2, the J gene TRBJ1-6; 7 bases map to TRBD1. V was clipped by 6 bases and J by 4 bases; unmatched bases: 6. From germline, CDR1 is SNHLY and CDR2 FYNNEI. The CDR3 spans 15 residues. The CDR3 nucleotides are TGTGCCAGCAGGCCGGGACAGCTTTATAATTCACCCCTCCACTTT. It codes for CASRPGQLYNSPLHF.

The gene calls are TRBV5-5 and TRBJ2-3; the D is unclear. The CDR3 loop spans 13 amino acids. The germline V gene has CDR1 SGHKS and CDR2 YYEKEE (reference sequence). Trimming shortened V by 2 bases and J by 6 bases, and 10 bases separated the two germline ends. In nucleotides, the CDR3 is TGTGCCAGCAGCTTTACCTCCCAGGATACGCAGTATTTT. This gives the protein CASSFTSQDTQYF.

This clone appeared a few times. The CDR3 DNA reads as TGCAGCGTTCCCTGGGGGGTCTCGAACACTGAAGCTTTCTTT. It codes for CSVPWGVSNTEAFF. This chain uses TRBV29-1 with TRBJ1-1; tentative D call: TRBD1 (5 bases). The CDR3 spans 14 residues. CDR1 is SQVTM and CDR2 is ANQGSEA in the germline V gene. V was clipped by 5 bases and J by 1 base, with 14 bases between them.

The CDR3 sequence is CASTLVGQGDYGYTF. CDR3 in DNA: TGCGCCAGCACCCTGGTCGGACAGGGAGACTATGGCTACACCTTC. This chain uses TRBV5-1 with TRBJ1-2, with TRBD1 identical over 8 bases. V dropped 6 bases and J dropped 3; count of bases not matched to a gene: 10. The germline CDR1 and CDR2 sequences are SGHRS and YFSETQ. The CDR3 extends over 15 amino acids.

The chain links TRBV7-9 to TRBJ2-7; tentative D call: TRBD2 (6 bases). V lost 5 bases to trimming and J lost 3 bases, with 8 bases between them. CDR1 is SEHNR and CDR2 is FQNEAQ in the germline V gene (reference sequence). This CDR3 is 12 amino acids long. This chain's CDR3 is CASSLSGYEQYF. CDR3 bases: TGTGCCAGCAGCCTTAGCGGCTACGAGCAGTACTTC.

This rearrangement joins TRBV13 to TRBJ2-3; D gene unclear. V lost 10 bases to trimming and J lost 7 bases, with 21 bases between them. The CDR3 consists of 14 residues. From germline, CDR1 is PRHDT and CDR2 FYEKMQ (reference sequence). The CDR3 sequence: CATSRRQQSNTQYF. In DNA, the CDR3 is TGTGCCACCTCCCGAAGACAACAGTCAAATACGCAGTATTTT.

CDR3 bases: TGTGCCAGCTCACCTAGGAGCTCCTACAATGAGCAGTTCTTC. This sequence encodes CASSPRSSYNEQFF. The chain couples TRBV18 to TRBJ2-1; D is ambiguous. The CDR3 is made up of 14 amino acids. The ends were cut back, 3 bases at V and 0 bases at J, with 6 bases in the middle. Germline CDR1 and CDR2: KGHSH and LQKENI. The whole variable domain, remainder taken from reference TRBV18 and TRBJ2-1, is NAGVMQNPRHLVRRRGQEARLRCSPMKGHSHVYWYRQLPEEGLKFMVYLQKENIIDESGMPKERFSAEFPKEGPSILRIQQVVRGDSAAYFCASSPRSSYNEQFFGPGTRLTVL.

V is TRBV9 and J is TRBJ2-1, with 10 bases that match TRBD2. V shed 4 bases and J 4 bases; nucleotides not matched to a gene: 5. The CDR3 has 15 amino acids. Germline V gene data show CDR1 as SGDLS and CDR2 as YYNGEE. CDR3 in DNA: TGTGCCAGCAGCACCGGACTAGCGGAGTACAATGAGCAGTTCTTC. This gives the protein CASSTGLAEYNEQFF.

The gene calls are TRBV28 and TRBJ1-1; D may be TRBD1 (6 bases). This CDR3 is built from 13 residues. Germline V gives CDR1 MDHEN, CDR2 SYDVKM. Trimming left V 5 bases short and J 5 bases short, with 12 bases between. The CDR3 here is CASSPQGLTEAFF. For the CDR3, the DNA is TGTGCCAGCAGTCCCCAGGGGTTGACTGAAGCTTTCTTT.

In nucleotides, the CDR3 is TGTGCCAGTAGTATAGTCCACTCCTACGAGCAGTACTTC. It yields the protein CASSIVHSYEQYF. This rearrangement joins TRBV19 to TRBJ2-7; D is unclear. V lost 1 base to trimming and J lost 0 bases, with 4 bases between them. Germline CDR1 reads LNHDA; CDR2 reads SQIVND (reference sequence). The CDR3 has 13 residues.

The rearrangement uses TRBV5-5 and TRBJ2-1, with D uncertain. CDR1 SGHKS and CDR2 YYEKEE come from the germline V gene (reference sequence). With 2 bases removed from V and 7 bases from J, the gap between germline ends came to 10 bases. The CDR3 spans 13 residues. The CDR3 DNA sequence: TGTGCCAGCAGCTTAGTAAACGGGAATGAGCAGTTCTTC. Residues: CASSLVNGNEQFF.

V and J are TRBV5-1 and TRBJ2-3, with 8 bases that match TRBD2. This CDR3 is 16 amino acids long. In germline, CDR1 is SGHRS, CDR2 YFSETQ. The V and J ends lost 1 base and 0 bases, in that order; junction bases with no gene match: 4. The CDR3 loop reads CASSLSGRGSTDTQYF. As DNA, the CDR3 is TGCGCCAGCAGCTTGTCCGGGAGGGGTAGCACAGATACGCAGTATTTT.

The chain links TRBV5-1 to TRBJ2-1, with 12 bases aligning to TRBD2. Germline CDR1 SGHRS, CDR2 YFSETQ. This CDR3 region has 15 residues. The V and J ends lost 3 bases and 10 bases, in that order; junction bases with no gene match: 8. The DNA for the CDR3 is TGCGCCAGCAGCTCAACTGGACTAGCGGGAAGGGAGCAGTTCTTC. Its protein is CASSSTGLAGREQFF.

The chain couples TRBV7-9 to TRBJ1-5; D is uncertain. V was pared by 4 bases and J by 4 bases, with 11 bases between. CDR3 length: 14 residues. Per germline, CDR1 SEHNR and CDR2 FQNEAQ (reference sequence). CDR3 sequence (DNA): TGTGCCAGCAGCTCTAATGTGGAGAATCAGCCCCAGCATTTT. This translates into CASSSNVENQPQHF.

This chain uses TRBV7-8 with TRBJ1-3; D not resolved. Germline V CDR1 and CDR2: SGHVS, FQNEAQ. The CDR3 runs to 16 residues. Trimming left V 1 base short and J 1 base short, with 11 bases between. The CDR3 nucleotides are TGTGCCAGCAGCTTAGATAGGGAATTTTCTGGAAACACCATATATTTT. Protein: CASSLDREFSGNTIYF.

The chain couples TRBV7-2 to TRBJ2-1, with TRBD2 as a possible D gene (6 bases). The CDR3 spans 16 residues. V lost 0 bases to trimming and J lost 5 bases, with 14 bases between them. Germline-derived CDR1 and CDR2 are SGHTA and FQGNSA. The CDR3 DNA sequence: TGTGCCAGCAGCTTAGCCGGACTACCTCTTAACAATGAGCAGTTCTTC. It specifies CASSLAGLPLNNEQFF.

This clone occurred once. The chain carries TRBV18 and TRBJ2-7; D ambiguous. Trimming took 3 bases from V and 2 from J, leaving 14 bases between them. This CDR3 comprises 15 residues. Germline loops: CDR1 KGHSH, CDR2 LQKENI. This chain's CDR3 is CASSPGSGRTYEQYF. CDR3 sequence (DNA): TGTGCCAGCTCACCTGGGTCCGGAAGAACCTACGAGCAGTACTTC.

The gene calls are TRBV29-1 and TRBJ1-1; no firm D call. Germline CDR1 reads SQVTM; CDR2 reads ANQGSEA. The CDR3 runs 11 residues. V lost 8 bases and J 2 bases, leaving 9 bases between the germline ends. The CDR3 sequence: CSLLENTEAFF. CDR3 sequence (DNA): TGCAGCTTGCTCGAAAACACTGAAGCTTTCTTT.

The V call is TRBV6-2 or TRBV6-3, the J call TRBJ2-3; no clear D. CDR1 is MNHEY and CDR2 is SVGEGT in the germline V gene. The CDR3 runs to 15 residues. Between the trimmed V and J ends, which lost 2 bases and 9 bases, there was a span of 18 bases. The CDR3 bases are TGTGCCAGCAGTTACATGGGCTCCTCGGACCCAACGCAGTATTTT. Protein: CASSYMGSSDPTQYF.

Comment on this clone: The same CDR3 also results from other DNA sequences found in this sample. CDR3 region: CAWSVQGYEQYF. CDR3 sequence (DNA): TGTGCCTGGAGTGTACAAGGGTACGAGCAGTACTTC. The V gene is TRBV30, the J gene TRBJ2-7; D uncertain. In germline, CDR1 is GTSNPN, CDR2 SVGIG (reference sequence). The length of the CDR3 is 12 residues. V lost 0 bases, J lost 4 bases, and 7 bases lay in between.

The chain employs TRBV6-8 and TRBJ2-3, with 7 bases that match TRBD1. Trimming removed 9 bases from V and 6 bases from J; junction bases left unmatched: 9. The length of the CDR3 is 13 residues. Germline V gene sequence: CDR1 MNHGY, CDR2 SAAAGT. In DNA form, the CDR3 reads TGTGCCAGGGGGACAGAGGAAGTGGATACGCAGTATTTT. Its translation is CARGTEEVDTQYF.

The CDR3 here is CASSYTGAGETQYF. CDR3 coding DNA: TGCGCCAGCAGCTATACGGGAGCGGGTGAGACCCAGTACTTC. The chain employs TRBV5-1 and TRBJ2-5; D possibly corresponds to TRBD2 (6 bases). CDR3 size: 14 residues. The V and J ends lost 3 bases and 5 bases respectively, with 14 bases between them. The germline V gene has CDR1 SGHRS and CDR2 YFSETQ. Full variable domain (rest looked up from reference TRBV5-1 and TRBJ2-5): KAGVTQTPRYLIKTRGQQVTLSCSPISGHRSVSWYQQTPGQGLQFLFEYFSETQRNKGNFPGRFSGRQFSNSRSEMNVSTLELGDSALYLCASSYTGAGETQYFGPGTRLLVL.

This chain links TRBV5-5 with TRBJ2-1; 13 bases are a match to TRBD2. In germline, CDR1 is SGHKS, CDR2 YYEKEE (reference sequence). The V segment lost 4 bases and the J segment 9 bases; nucleotides outside the gene matches: 7. The CDR3 is 15 residues long. CDR3: CASSPWTSGSTEQFF. For the CDR3, the DNA is TGTGCCAGCAGCCCATGGACTAGCGGGAGTACTGAGCAGTTCTTC.

V gene TRBV18 combines with J gene TRBJ2-7; 7 bases line up with TRBD1. There are 15 residues in the CDR3. CDR1 and CDR2 (germline): KGHSH, LQKENI. The ends lost 2 bases at V and 1 base at J; junction bases unmatched: 5. This chain's CDR3 is CASSPIRDSSYEQYF. CDR3 nucleotide sequence: TGTGCCAGCTCACCAATTCGGGACAGTTCCTACGAGCAGTACTTC.

The gene calls are TRBV2 and TRBJ2-7; 8 positions agree with TRBD2. Germline V gives CDR1 SNHLY, CDR2 FYNNEI. Trimming at V came to 3 bases and at J to 5 bases, leaving 9 bases not matched to a gene. There are 15 residues in the CDR3. CDR3 DNA sequence: TGTGCCAGCAGTGACCCGAGCGGGAGAGACGACGAGCAGTACTTC. It is translated as CASSDPSGRDDEQYF.

CDR3 amino acids: CASRGGSGANVLTF. The CDR3 DNA reads as TGTGCCAGCAGGGGAGGGTCTGGGGCCAACGTCCTGACTTTC. The rearrangement uses TRBV4-2 and TRBJ2-6, with 7 nucleotides matching TRBD2. This CDR3 has 14 residues. V shed 6 bases, J shed 1 base, and the junction held 0 bases outside the gene matches. Germline loops: CDR1 LGHNA, CDR2 YNFKEQ.

The CDR3 region has the DNA TGTGCCAGTAGTAGAGAACGGGCTAGACAGCCCCAGCATTTT. Encoded protein: CASSRERARQPQHF. The V call is TRBV19, the J call TRBJ1-5; no clear D. CDR1 and CDR2 from the germline V gene are LNHDA and SQIVND (reference sequence). The ends were cut back, 4 bases at V and 7 bases at J, with 14 bases in the middle. The CDR3 runs to 14 residues.